The clone carrying this T cell receptor (beta chain) was detected a few times. One end of the junction is discordant with germline, which a read error may explain. This sample is drawn from a study of blood T cell repertoires in COVID-19. Study-wide background: Sources were T cells, B-cell-depleted T cells, or PBMCs; the material itself was cDNA or gDNA.

The germline gives CDR1 SQVTM, CDR2 ANQGSEA. This CDR3 is built from 12 residues. Source study methods: The assay estimated nucleated cells by amplifying reference gene primers. Sequencing used immunoSEQ multiplex PCR; TCRdb keeps in-frame clones, though not all of them. V, J and clone size reflect that table, while D and trimming were determined from the DNA. This sample has approximately 150,000 clones, with approximately 88% found just once. The chain combines TRBV29-1 with TRBJ1-1, with 7 bases fitting TRBD1. The sequencing sample was made of peripheral blood. The receptor's source is a human donor in a cohort sampled during active COVID-19. In nucleotides, the CDR3 is TGCAGCGTCGAAGGGACAGCTTATGAAGCTTTCTTT. Its protein is CSVEGTAYEAFF. Full variable domain (rest looked up from reference TRBV29-1 and TRBJ1-1): SAVISQKPSRDICQRGTSLTIQCQVDSQVTMMFWYRQQPGQSLTLIATANQGSEATYESGFVIDKFPISRPNLTFSTLTVSNMSPEDSSIYLCSVEGTAYEAFFGQGTRLTVV.